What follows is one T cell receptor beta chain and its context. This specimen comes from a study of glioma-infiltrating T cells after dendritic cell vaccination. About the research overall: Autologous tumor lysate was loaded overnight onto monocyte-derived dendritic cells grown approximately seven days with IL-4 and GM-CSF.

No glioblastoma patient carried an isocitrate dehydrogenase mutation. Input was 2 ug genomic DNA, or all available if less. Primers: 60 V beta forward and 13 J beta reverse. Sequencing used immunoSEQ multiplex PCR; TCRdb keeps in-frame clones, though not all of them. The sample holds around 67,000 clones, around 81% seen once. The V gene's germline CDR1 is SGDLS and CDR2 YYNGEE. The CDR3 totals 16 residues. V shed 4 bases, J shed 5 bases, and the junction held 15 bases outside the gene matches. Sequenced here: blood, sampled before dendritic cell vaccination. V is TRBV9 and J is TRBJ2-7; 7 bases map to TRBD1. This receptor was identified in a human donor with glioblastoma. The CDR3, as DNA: TGTGCCAGCAGCCCTCGAGTGACAGGGAATGACCACGAGCAGTACTTC. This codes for CASSPRVTGNDHEQYF.